This T cell receptor beta chain was documented in a study of PD-1 blockade in classical Hodgkin lymphoma. Some clones are missing from TCRdb's copy, which holds only in-frame ones; the method was immunoSEQ multiplex PCR. The sample includes around 21,000 clones, approximately 91% of them seen just once. Specified time point: newly diagnosed, previously untreated cHL patient sample. Magnetic negative selection was used to purify CD4+ T cells from thawed PBMCs. The authors compared against newly diagnosed, untreated classical Hodgkin lymphoma PBMCs. Study results and caveats: Although disease activity or prior therapy may be involved, causes of the repertoire differences remain undefined.

On this clone: Antigen unknown.

This clonotype originated in a human donor with classical Hodgkin lymphoma. The sample comprised CD4+ T cells from blood.

CDR3 in amino acids: CASSEGLSGNTIYF. In nucleotides, the CDR3 is TGTGCCAGCAGTGAAGGCCTCTCTGGAAACACCATATATTTT. The chain carries TRBV6-1 and TRBJ1-3; the D is unclear. CDR1 and CDR2 from the germline V gene are MNHNS and SASEGT. The ends were cut back, 1 base at V and 0 bases at J, with 4 bases in the middle. This CDR3 spans 14 amino acids.